Listed here are 11 T cell receptor beta chains from one sample, sequenced in a study of shared clonotypes between healthy human individuals. Using immunoSEQ multiplex PCR, the repertoire was profiled, and TCRdb retains in-frame clones only, with some absent. Seen here are roughly 2,300,000 clones, roughly 90% observed once, and the top ten hold 0.37%. The specimen was naive CD4+ T cells from PBMCs. Regarding subset: CD45RA+ positively selected. The receptors were gathered from a man aged 18 to 30 in good health. Some clones in this sample may be carry-over from other donors' samples.

A note on this clone: Other DNA sequences in this specimen translate into the identical CDR3. The V call is TRBV6-5, the J call TRBJ1-3, with D unclear. Trimming removed 8 bases from V and 0 bases from J, with 5 bases in between. CDR3 length equals 12 residues. Germline assignment: CDR1 MNHEY and CDR2 SVGAGI. In DNA form, the CDR3 reads TGTGCCAGCCGCGGCTCTGGAAACACCATATATTTT. As protein: CASRGSGNTIYF.

This clone has a single count. This chain joins TRBV7-9 and TRBJ2-7, with D hard to call. Germline loops: CDR1 SEHNR, CDR2 FQNEAQ (reference sequence). Between the trimmed V and J ends, which lost 3 bases and 0 bases, there was a span of 9 bases. The CDR3 has 14 amino acids. CDR3 in amino acids: CASSFSSISYEQYF. The CDR3 DNA reads TGTGCCAGCAGCTTCAGTTCGATCTCCTACGAGCAGTACTTC.

V is TRBV5-6 and J is TRBJ1-6; 7 nucleotides agree with TRBD1. CDR3 length: 15 amino acids. V lost 4 bases, J lost 7 bases, and 8 bases stayed unmatched. Germline values: CDR1 SGHDT, CDR2 YYEEEE. The CDR3 sequence: CASSNRQGRNSPLHF. CDR3 coding DNA: TGTGCCAGCAGCAACCGACAGGGTAGGAATTCACCCCTCCACTTT.

The chain combines TRBV7-9 with TRBJ1-1, with 11 bases that match TRBD1. Trimming at V came to 10 bases and at J to 1 base, leaving 8 bases not matched to a gene. The CDR3 covers 15 residues. The V gene's germline CDR1 is SEHNR and CDR2 FQNEAQ (reference sequence). CDR3 sequence (DNA): TGTGCCACCAAGGGGACAGGGGGGCCGAACACTGAAGCTTTCTTT. Its protein is CATKGTGGPNTEAFF.

This clone was observed once. V and J are TRBV5-4 and TRBJ2-7, with TRBD1 matching 8 bases. CDR1 is SGHNT and CDR2 is YYREEE in the germline V gene (reference sequence). The CDR3 has 13 residues. The junction had 2 bases not matched to a gene; V was cut back by 4 bases and J by 2 bases. CDR3 sequence reads: CASSTDRAYEQYF. CDR3 in DNA: TGTGCCAGCAGCACGGACAGGGCCTACGAGCAGTACTTC. Together with reference TRBV5-4 and TRBJ2-7, the CDR3 gives the full variable domain: ETGVTQSPTHLIKTRGQQVTLRCSSQSGHNTVSWYQQALGQGPQFIFQYYREEENGRGNFPPRFSGLQFPNYSSELNVNALELDDSALYLCASSTDRAYEQYFGPGTRLTVT.

This clone was observed a few times. Other DNA sequences in this specimen translate into the identical CDR3. V is TRBV5-1 and J is TRBJ1-1; D remains unclear. Germline V CDR1 and CDR2: SGHRS, YFSETQ. V lost 0 bases to trimming and J lost 1 base, with 4 bases between them. There are 13 residues in the CDR3. The CDR3 sequence is CASSLERNTEAFF. The CDR3 coding sequence is TGCGCCAGCAGCTTGGAGAGGAACACTGAAGCTTTCTTT.

This clone has only one observation. The chain joins TRBV28 to TRBJ2-5, with D possibly being TRBD2 (6 bases). The CDR3 is made up of 14 amino acids. V lost 11 bases to trimming and J lost 7 bases, with 23 bases between them. Germline CDR1 MDHEN, CDR2 SYDVKM. CDR3 DNA sequence: TGTGCCTCCCTAATGGGGGGACCCCTCGGGACCCAGTACTTC. It specifies CASLMGGPLGTQYF.

A note on this clone: This same CDR3 is encoded by further DNA sequences in the sample. The chain uses TRBV18 and TRBJ2-3; 12 positions agree with TRBD2. The CDR3 extends over 16 amino acids. Per germline, CDR1 KGHSH and CDR2 LQKENI. The V segment lost 4 bases and the J segment 1 base; nucleotides outside the gene matches: 3. The CDR3 region is CASSLGLAGGTDTQYF. As DNA, the CDR3 is TGTGCCAGCTCACTGGGACTAGCGGGCGGCACAGATACGCAGTATTTT. The complete variable domain, with remaining parts taken from reference TRBV18 and TRBJ2-3, reads NAGVMQNPRHLVRRRGQEARLRCSPMKGHSHVYWYRQLPEEGLKFMVYLQKENIIDESGMPKERFSAEFPKEGPSILRIQQVVRGDSAAYFCASSLGLAGGTDTQYFGPGTRLTVL.

This clone was detected only a few times. The sample has other DNA sequences that encode this CDR3 too. This sequence joins TRBV5-4 and TRBJ1-2; the match to TRBD1 covers 7 bases. This CDR3 is 14 amino acids long. Per germline, CDR1 SGHNT and CDR2 YYREEE (reference sequence). The V segment lost 0 bases and the J segment 3 bases; nucleotides outside the gene matches: 2. Here the CDR3 DNA reads TGTGCCAGCAGCTTGGGACAGGGTGACTATGGCTACACCTTC. Translation: CASSLGQGDYGYTF.

Comments on this clone: Other DNA sequences in this specimen translate into the identical CDR3. The gene calls are TRBV9 and TRBJ2-5; 9 nucleotides agree with TRBD1. The ends lost 4 bases at V and 5 bases at J; junction bases unmatched: 6. The CDR3 covers 14 residues. The germline V gene has CDR1 SGDLS and CDR2 YYNGEE. CDR3 sequence reads: CASSPGTGRETQYF. CDR3 nucleotide sequence: TGTGCCAGCAGCCCCGGGACAGGGAGGGAGACCCAGTACTTC.

Comment on this clone: The same CDR3 can be traced to other DNA sequences in this sample. The V call is TRBV5-1, the J call TRBJ1-5; perhaps TRBD1 as D (5 bases). Germline V gene data show CDR1 as SGHRS and CDR2 as YFSETQ. The CDR3 length is 15 residues. Between the trimmed V and J ends, which lost 2 bases and 1 base, there was a span of 10 bases. The CDR3 loop reads CASSFEGSSNQPQHF. The CDR3 bases are TGCGCCAGCAGCTTTGAGGGGTCGAGCAATCAGCCCCAGCATTTT.